The clone carrying this T cell receptor beta chain has more than one count but fewer than ten. Antigen specificity is unknown. TCRdb re-called the PCR reads through MiXCR, storing one row per CDR3 protein. This table has some 100,000 distinct CDR3 sequences, over 30% appearing once. Naive CD8 T cells were sorted, and the gate applied was CD8+CD4-CCR7+CD45RA+. The V gene lost 4 bases and the J gene lost 2 bases, with 13 bases spanning the gap. The CDR3 is 14 residues long. Germline V gene lookup returns CDR1 SGDLS and CDR2 YYNGEE. This sample stems from a study of molecular identifiers for immune sequencing clone quantification. Study-wide results and limits: In CMV-specific effectors, clones above 20 copies held over 98% of molecules; naive, under 1%. Barcode sharing among identical TCR molecules could make large clones appear smaller.

The chain is built from TRBV9 and TRBJ2-7; no firm D call. This TCR derives from a human donor in good health. Some libraries in this study had Jurkat cell RNA spiked in. Sequences were obtained from naive CD8+ T cells from blood, with Jurkat cell RNA spiked in. The subset: FACS-sorted CD8+CD4-CCR7+CD45RA+ naive T cells. The CDR3 sequence is CASSPESGPYEQYF. In DNA, the CDR3 is TGTGCCAGCAGCCCAGAGTCCGGGCCCTACGAGCAGTACTTC.